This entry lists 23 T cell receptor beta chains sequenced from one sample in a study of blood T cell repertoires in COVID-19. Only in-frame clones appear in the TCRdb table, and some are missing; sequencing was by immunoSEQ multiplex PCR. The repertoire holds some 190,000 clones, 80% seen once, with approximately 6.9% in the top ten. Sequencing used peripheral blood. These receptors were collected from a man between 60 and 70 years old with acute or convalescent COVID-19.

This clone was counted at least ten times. This CDR3 is CASSDPFLYEQYF. The CDR3 coding sequence is TGTGCCAGCAGTGACCCTTTTTTATACGAGCAGTACTTC. J is TRBJ2-7 and V is TRBV2; D is ambiguous. This CDR3 comprises 13 residues. The V and J ends lost 3 bases and 4 bases respectively, with 10 bases between them. Germline V CDR1 and CDR2: SNHLY, FYNNEI.

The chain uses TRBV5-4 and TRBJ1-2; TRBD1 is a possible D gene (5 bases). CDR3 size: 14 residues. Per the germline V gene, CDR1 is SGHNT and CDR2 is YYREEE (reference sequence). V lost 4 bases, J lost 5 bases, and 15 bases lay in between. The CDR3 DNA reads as TGTGCCAGCAGCCCAGACAAGACAGTATATGGCTACACCTTC. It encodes CASSPDKTVYGYTF.

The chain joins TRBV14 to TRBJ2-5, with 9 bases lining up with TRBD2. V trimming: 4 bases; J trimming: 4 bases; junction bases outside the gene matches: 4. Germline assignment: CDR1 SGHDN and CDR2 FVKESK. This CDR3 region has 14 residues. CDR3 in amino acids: CASSPGLARETQYF. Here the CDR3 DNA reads TGTGCCAGCAGCCCGGGACTAGCTCGAGAGACCCAGTACTTC.

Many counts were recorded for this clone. The CDR3 sequence: CASSFRGGYTF. In DNA form, the CDR3 reads TGTGCCAGCAGCTTCCGAGGAGGCTACACCTTC. The chain links TRBV11-2 to TRBJ1-2; D ambiguous. This CDR3 spans 11 amino acids. The V end lost 3 bases, the J end lost 8 bases, and 7 bases lay between the germline ends. Germline V gene data show CDR1 as SGHAT and CDR2 as FQNNGV.

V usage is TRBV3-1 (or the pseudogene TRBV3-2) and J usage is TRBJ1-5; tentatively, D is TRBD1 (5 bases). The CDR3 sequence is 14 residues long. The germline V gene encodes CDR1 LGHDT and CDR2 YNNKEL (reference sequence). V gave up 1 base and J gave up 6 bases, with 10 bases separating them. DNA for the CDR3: TGTGCCAGCAGCCAAGGTGGAGGGACTCAGCCCCAGCATTTT. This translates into CASSQGGGTQPQHF.

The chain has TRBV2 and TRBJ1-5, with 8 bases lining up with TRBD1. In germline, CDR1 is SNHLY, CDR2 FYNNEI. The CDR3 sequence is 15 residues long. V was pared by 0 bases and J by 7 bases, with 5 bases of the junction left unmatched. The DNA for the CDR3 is TGTGCCAGCAGTGAAGCTTTACAGGGGGGCCAGCCCCAGCATTTT. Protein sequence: CASSEALQGGQPQHF.

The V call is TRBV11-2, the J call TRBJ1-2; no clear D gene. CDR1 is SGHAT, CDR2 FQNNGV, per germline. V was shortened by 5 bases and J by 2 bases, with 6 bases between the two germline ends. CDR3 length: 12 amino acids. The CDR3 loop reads CASSSRNYGYTF. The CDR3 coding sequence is TGTGCCAGCAGCAGCAGGAACTATGGCTACACCTTC.

CDR3 DNA sequence: TGTGCCAGCAGTCCCTCGGGTGACGGCACTGAAGCTTTCTTT. It encodes CASSPSGDGTEAFF. V is TRBV6-4 and J is TRBJ1-1; D is uncertain. Germline CDR1 and CDR2: MRHNA and SNTAGT. This CDR3 is built from 14 residues. Trimming took 5 bases from V and 4 from J, leaving 14 bases between them.

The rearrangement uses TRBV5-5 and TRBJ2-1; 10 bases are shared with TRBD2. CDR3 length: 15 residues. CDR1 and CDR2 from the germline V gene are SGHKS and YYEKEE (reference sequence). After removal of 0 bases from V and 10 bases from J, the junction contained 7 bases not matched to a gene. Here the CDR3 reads CASSLVSGRSGEQFF. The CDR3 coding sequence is TGTGCCAGCAGCTTGGTTAGCGGGAGGTCAGGCGAGCAGTTCTTC.

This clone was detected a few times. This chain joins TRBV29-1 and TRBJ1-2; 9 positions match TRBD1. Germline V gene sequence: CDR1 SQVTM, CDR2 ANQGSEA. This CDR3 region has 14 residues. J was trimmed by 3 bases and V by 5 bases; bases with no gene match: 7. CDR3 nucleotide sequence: TGCAGCGTTTCGGGACAGGGAGGCGACTATGGCTACACCTTC. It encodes CSVSGQGGDYGYTF.

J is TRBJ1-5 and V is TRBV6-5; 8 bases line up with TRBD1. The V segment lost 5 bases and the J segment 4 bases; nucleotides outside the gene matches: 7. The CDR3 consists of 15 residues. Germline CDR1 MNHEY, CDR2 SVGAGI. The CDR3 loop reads CASSPLRTGNQPQHF. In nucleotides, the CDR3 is TGTGCCAGCAGTCCCCTTAGGACAGGGAATCAGCCCCAGCATTTT.

The CDR3 bases are TGTGCCAGCAGCTCGGGGGGGCGGGGCACAGATACGCAGTATTTT. Translating it yields CASSSGGRGTDTQYF. The chain couples TRBV7-2 to TRBJ2-3; 8 bases map to TRBD2. This CDR3 has 15 amino acids. Trimming at V came to 4 bases and at J to 1 base, leaving 4 bases not matched to a gene. Germline assignment: CDR1 SGHTA and CDR2 FQGNSA.

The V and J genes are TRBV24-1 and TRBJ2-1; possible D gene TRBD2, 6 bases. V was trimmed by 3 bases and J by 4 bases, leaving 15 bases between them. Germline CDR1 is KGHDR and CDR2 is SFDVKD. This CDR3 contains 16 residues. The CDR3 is CATSDTSGTGYNEQFF. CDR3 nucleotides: TGTGCCACCAGTGATACCTCCGGGACTGGTTACAATGAGCAGTTCTTC.

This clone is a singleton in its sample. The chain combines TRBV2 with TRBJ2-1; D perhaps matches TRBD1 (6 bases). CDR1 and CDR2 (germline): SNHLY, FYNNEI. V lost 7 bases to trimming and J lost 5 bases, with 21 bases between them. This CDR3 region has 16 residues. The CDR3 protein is CASTTPQGKADNEQFF. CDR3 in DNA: TGTGCCAGCACAACCCCACAGGGAAAAGCTGACAATGAGCAGTTCTTC.

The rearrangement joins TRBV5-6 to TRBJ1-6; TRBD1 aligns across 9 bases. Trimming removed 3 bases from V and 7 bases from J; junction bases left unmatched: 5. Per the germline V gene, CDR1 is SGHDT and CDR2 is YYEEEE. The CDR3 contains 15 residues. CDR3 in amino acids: CASSYWDRVNSPLHF. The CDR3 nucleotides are TGTGCCAGCAGCTATTGGGACAGGGTAAATTCACCCCTCCACTTT.

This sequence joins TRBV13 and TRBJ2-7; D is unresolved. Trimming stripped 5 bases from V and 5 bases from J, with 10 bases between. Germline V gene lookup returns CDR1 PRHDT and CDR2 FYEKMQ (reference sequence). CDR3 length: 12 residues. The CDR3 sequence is CASSHRRDEQYF. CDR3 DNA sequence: TGTGCCAGCAGCCACCGCCGGGACGAGCAGTACTTC.

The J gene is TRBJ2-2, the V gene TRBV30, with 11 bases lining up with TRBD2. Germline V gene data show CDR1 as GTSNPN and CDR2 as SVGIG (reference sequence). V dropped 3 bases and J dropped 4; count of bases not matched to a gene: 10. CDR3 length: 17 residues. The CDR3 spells CAWRSPSGGLFTGELFF. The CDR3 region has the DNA TGTGCCTGGAGAAGCCCTAGCGGGGGGCTATTCACCGGGGAGCTGTTTTTT.

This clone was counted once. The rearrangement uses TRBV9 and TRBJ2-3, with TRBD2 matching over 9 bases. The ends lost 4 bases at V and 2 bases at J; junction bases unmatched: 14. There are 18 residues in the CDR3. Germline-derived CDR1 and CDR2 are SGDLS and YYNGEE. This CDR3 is CASSPNILLAGPTDTQYF. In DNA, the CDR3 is TGTGCCAGCAGCCCAAACATCTTACTAGCGGGCCCCACAGATACGCAGTATTTT.

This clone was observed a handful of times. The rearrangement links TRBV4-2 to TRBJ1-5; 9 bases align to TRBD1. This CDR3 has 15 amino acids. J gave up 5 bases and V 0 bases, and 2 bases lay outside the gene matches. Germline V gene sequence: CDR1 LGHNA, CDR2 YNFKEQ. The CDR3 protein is CASSQEGQGHQPQHF. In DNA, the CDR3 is TGTGCCAGCAGCCAAGAGGGACAGGGTCATCAGCCCCAGCATTTT.

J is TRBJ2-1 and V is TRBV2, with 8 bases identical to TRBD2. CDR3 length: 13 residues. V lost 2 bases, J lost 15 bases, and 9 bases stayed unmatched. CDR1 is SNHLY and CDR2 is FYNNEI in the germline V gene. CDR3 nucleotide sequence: TGTGCCAGCAGTGAAAATTCAGGACTAGCTCTGTTCTTC. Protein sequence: CASSENSGLALFF.

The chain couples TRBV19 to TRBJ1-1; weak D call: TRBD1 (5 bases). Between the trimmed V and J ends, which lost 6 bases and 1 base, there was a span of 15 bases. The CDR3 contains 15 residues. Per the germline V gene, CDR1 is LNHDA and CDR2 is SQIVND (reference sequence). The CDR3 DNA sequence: TGTGCCAGTAGATTGACAAGGGACTCGAACACTGAAGCTTTCTTT. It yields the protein CASRLTRDSNTEAFF.

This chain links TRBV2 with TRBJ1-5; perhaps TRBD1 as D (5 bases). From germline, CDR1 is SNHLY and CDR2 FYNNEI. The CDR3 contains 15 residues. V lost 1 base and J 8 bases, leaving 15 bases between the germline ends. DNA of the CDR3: TGTGCCAGCAGTGAAGGGCGAGGAGGGGATGAGCCCCAGCATTTT. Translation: CASSEGRGGDEPQHF.

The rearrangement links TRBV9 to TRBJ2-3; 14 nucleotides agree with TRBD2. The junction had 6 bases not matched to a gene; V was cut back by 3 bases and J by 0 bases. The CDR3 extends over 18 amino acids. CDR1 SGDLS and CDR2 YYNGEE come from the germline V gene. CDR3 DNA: TGTGCCAGCAGCGCCGGGACTAGCGGGGGCCTTAGCACAGATACGCAGTATTTT. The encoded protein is CASSAGTSGGLSTDTQYF.